The subject of this entry is one TCR beta chain. Its cognate antigen is unknown. The source of the sample is a study of cytomegalovirus exposure and HLA in healthy donors. This CDR3 has 15 residues. CDR1 is SGHTA, CDR2 FQGNSA, per germline. V lost 4 bases, J lost 6 bases, and 19 bases lay in between. Overall study results and limits: A later look showed TCR association rates differing by HLA locus, highest for DRB1 and lowest for HLA-C. Later analysis identified 16,951 TCR beta sequences associated with HLA alleles, using a false discovery rate threshold of 0.05. Cytomegalovirus status was reportedly diagnosed by the classifier with high sensitivity and specificity. Association of a missense DCLRE1C variant with TCR beta V- and J-gene trimming was reported in a later analysis.

13 Jbeta primers and 60 Vbeta primers were used for the PCR. Profiling relied on immunoSEQ multiplex PCR, and the TCRdb table lists in-frame clones only, not all of them. The sample has about 150,000 clones, about four fifths seen once. The chain recombines TRBV7-2 with TRBJ2-7; TRBD2 is a possible D gene (5 bases). Input material: PBMCs. The origin of this receptor is a young man in good health and CMV-seronegative. In DNA form, the CDR3 reads TGTGCCAGCAGCTCATTTATGGGAGAGGGCGCCGAGCAGTACTTC. Translating it yields CASSSFMGEGAEQYF.